This is a list of T cell receptor beta chains from one sample in a study of T cells after yellow fever vaccination. TCRdb re-analysed the 5' RACE reads in MiXCR, keeping a single row per CDR3 protein. The sample records some 110,000 distinct CDR3 sequences, about 7.4% being singletons. The material was CD4+ T cells sorted from PBMCs, obtained 9 to 11 days after the first yellow fever vaccination. The source is a man aged 18 to 29 who received the YFV17D yellow fever vaccine. Both conserved end residues are part of each CDR3. A D gene is named only where the DNA matches it firmly. Where a row states a size, it is once, few, many or the class of an expanded clone; other rows omit it.

clone_size: many
cdr3_length: 14
j_call: TRBJ2-1
v_call: TRBV11-1
d_call: .
cdr3_nt: TGTGCCAGCAGCTTAGGTGGTGGGAATCGTGAGCAGTTCTTC
cdr3_aa: CASSLGGGNREQFF

clone_size: many
cdr3_length: 15
j_call: TRBJ2-7
v_call: TRBV7-2
d_call: TRBD2
cdr3_nt: TGTGCCAGCAGCCGAAGCGGGGGGTCCTTTTTCGAGCAGTACTTC
cdr3_aa: CASSRSGGSFFEQYF

clone_size: many
cdr3_length: 16
j_call: TRBJ2-3
v_call: TRBV5-6
d_call: TRBD2
cdr3_nt: TGTGCCAGCAGCTTGTCCCCTAGCGGGGGAACAGATACGCAGTATTTT
cdr3_aa: CASSLSPSGGTDTQYF

clone_size: many
cdr3_length: 17
j_call: TRBJ2-1
v_call: TRBV4-1
d_call: TRBD2
cdr3_nt: TGCGCCAGCAGCCTATGGTCCGGGACTAGCGGTAACAATGAGCAGTTCTTC
cdr3_aa: CASSLWSGTSGNNEQFF

clone_size: many
cdr3_length: 13
j_call: TRBJ2-5
v_call: TRBV5-1
d_call: .
cdr3_nt: TGCGCCAGCAACCCGGGAAACCAAGAGACCCAGTACTTC
cdr3_aa: CASNPGNQETQYF

clone_size: many
cdr3_length: 15
j_call: TRBJ1-2
v_call: TRBV6-5
d_call: .
cdr3_nt: TGTGCCAGCAGTTACTCGATTTCAGGGTACTATGGCTACACCTTC
cdr3_aa: CASSYSISGYYGYTF

clone_size: many
cdr3_length: 15
j_call: TRBJ2-1
v_call: TRBV7-2
d_call: .
cdr3_nt: TGTGCCAGCAGCTTCCAAGGGACGGCGCACGATGAGCAGTTCTTC
cdr3_aa: CASSFQGTAHDEQFF

clone_size: .
cdr3_length: 15
j_call: TRBJ2-7
v_call: TRBV10-3
d_call: TRBD2
cdr3_nt: TGTGCCATCAGTGATCTAGCGGGGGGGATTGGGGAGCAGTACTTC
cdr3_aa: CAISDLAGGIGEQYF

clone_size: .
cdr3_length: 15
j_call: TRBJ2-1
v_call: TRBV20-1
d_call: TRBD2
cdr3_nt: TGCAGTGCTAGCTCTTCACTAGCGGGGTACAATGAGCAGTTCTTC
cdr3_aa: CSASSSLAGYNEQFF

clone_size: many
cdr3_length: 13
j_call: TRBJ1-3
v_call: TRBV12-3/TRBV12-4
d_call: .
cdr3_nt: TGTGCCAGCAGTCCCAACATTGGAAACACCATATATTTT
cdr3_aa: CASSPNIGNTIYF

clone_size: few
cdr3_length: 16
j_call: TRBJ2-5
v_call: TRBV12-3/TRBV12-4
d_call: .
cdr3_nt: TGTGCCAGCAGTGTGGGGCTTTGGATTTCGGAAGAGACCCAGTACTTC
cdr3_aa: CASSVGLWISEETQYF

clone_size: many
cdr3_length: 15
j_call: TRBJ1-1
v_call: TRBV6-1
d_call: TRBD1
cdr3_nt: TGTGCCAGCATCCCAAAATACAGGGGGAACACTGAAGCTTTCTTT
cdr3_aa: CASIPKYRGNTEAFF

clone_size: many
cdr3_length: 14
j_call: TRBJ1-4
v_call: TRBV3-1
d_call: TRBD1
cdr3_nt: TGTGCCAGCAGCCAGGCCGGGACAGGGAAAAAACTGTTTTTT
cdr3_aa: CASSQAGTGKKLFF

clone_size: many
cdr3_length: 13
j_call: TRBJ2-5
v_call: TRBV5-1
d_call: .
cdr3_nt: TGCGCCAGCAGCTTGGGTCAGATGGAGACCCAGTACTTC
cdr3_aa: CASSLGQMETQYF

clone_size: many
cdr3_length: 14
j_call: TRBJ2-3
v_call: TRBV6-5
d_call: .
cdr3_nt: TGTGCCAGCAGTTACTCGAGGGACTCAGATACGCAGTATTTT
cdr3_aa: CASSYSRDSDTQYF